A single sample is the source of the 24 T cell receptor beta chains below, sequenced in a study of naive and memory T cell subsets. An equimolar mix of two oligonucleotides served as the beta constant-region primer for TRBC1 and TRBC2. Via MiXCR, TCRdb re-called the UMI-ligation and nested PCR reads, giving one row per CDR3 protein. This table holds roughly 140,000 distinct CDR3 sequences, 15% to 20% found once. The sample taken for sequencing was naive CD4+ T cells from blood. Every receptor here comes from a human donor in good health.

The sample holds a few counts of this clonotype. The chain links TRBV20-1 to TRBJ2-3; 8 nucleotides line up with TRBD2. This CDR3 has 16 amino acids. Germline V gene lookup returns CDR1 DFQATT and CDR2 SNEGSKA (reference sequence). Trimming cost V 4 bases and J 4 bases; bases outside gene matches: 13. Written as DNA, the CDR3 is TGCAGTGCTACCCCCCGAGCGGGAGTTAGCGCAGATACGCAGTATTTT. This encodes CSATPRAGVSADTQYF.

This clonotype was seen more than once but under ten times. CDR3 DNA: TGTGCCAGCAGTCTGACTAGCGGGAGGTCCTACGAGCAGTACTTC. Protein product: CASSLTSGRSYEQYF. The chain is built from TRBV6-2 or TRBV6-3 and TRBJ2-7; 13 positions match TRBD2. V shed 5 bases and J 1 base; nucleotides not matched to a gene: 2. The CDR3 loop spans 15 amino acids. Germline loops: CDR1 MNHEY, CDR2 SVGEGT.

This clonotype has ten or more counts. The rearrangement uses TRBV7-9 and TRBJ2-5, with 8 bases aligning to TRBD2. Germline V gene lookup returns CDR1 SEHNR and CDR2 FQNEAQ (reference sequence). The CDR3 totals 15 residues. J was trimmed by 5 bases and V by 1 base; bases with no gene match: 6. CDR3 coding DNA: TGTGCCAGCAGCTTAGGAATGACTAGCGATGAGACCCAGTACTTC. It yields the protein CASSLGMTSDETQYF.

The sample holds many counts of this clonotype. V gene TRBV12-3 or TRBV12-4 combines with J gene TRBJ1-5; D not certain. The germline V and J ends were trimmed by 2 bases and 0 bases, with 5 bases remaining between them. The CDR3 has 14 amino acids. The CDR3 reads CASSLINSNQPQHF. DNA for the CDR3: TGTGCCAGCAGTTTAATAAATAGCAATCAGCCCCAGCATTTT.

The chain carries TRBV10-3 and TRBJ2-3; 10 bases fit TRBD1. The V gene end was trimmed by 5 bases and the J gene end by 4 bases; junction bases not matched to a gene: 6. Germline V CDR1 and CDR2: ENHRY, SYGVKD. The CDR3 is 15 amino acids. This chain's CDR3 is CAISRTGGWPDTQYF. Written as DNA, the CDR3 is TGTGCCATCAGTCGGACAGGGGGTTGGCCAGATACGCAGTATTTT.

A few counts support this clonotype. The chain is built from TRBV20-1 and TRBJ2-7; D call uncertain. Germline V gives CDR1 DFQATT, CDR2 SNEGSKA (reference sequence). Trimming shortened V by 0 bases and J by 11 bases, and 17 bases separated the two germline ends. The CDR3 extends over 13 amino acids. The CDR3 loop is CSARDSRAHQEYF. The CDR3 coding sequence is TGCAGTGCTAGAGATTCGAGAGCCCACCAGGAGTACTTC.

The chain is built from TRBV20-1 and TRBJ2-2; no definite D call. The CDR3 sequence is 14 residues long. The V end was cut by 6 bases, the J end by 4 bases, with 15 bases between. Per germline, CDR1 DFQATT and CDR2 SNEGSKA (reference sequence). CDR3 in amino acids: CSASHSTGTGELFF. The CDR3, as DNA: TGCAGTGCCTCCCACTCCACCGGCACCGGGGAGCTGTTTTTT.

The chain couples TRBV27 to TRBJ2-1; TRBD2 is a possible D gene (6 bases). V was cut by 1 base and J by 9 bases, with 19 bases left in between. Germline V gene lookup returns CDR1 MNHEY and CDR2 SMNVEV (reference sequence). This CDR3 is built from 16 residues. Here the CDR3 reads CASSLYGTFVFGEQFF. The CDR3 nucleotides read TGTGCCAGCAGTTTATACGGGACTTTTGTTTTCGGTGAGCAGTTCTTC.

The chain couples TRBV10-3 to TRBJ2-7; D call uncertain. This CDR3 is built from 11 residues. Germline loops: CDR1 ENHRY, CDR2 SYGVKD. V lost 10 bases, J lost 5 bases, and 12 bases lay in between. Written as DNA, the CDR3 is TGTGCCACCGGAGCACAAGACGAGCAGTACTTC. Its translation is CATGAQDEQYF.

The chain has TRBV28 and TRBJ1-5; 9 bases fit TRBD1. CDR3 length equals 17 residues. Germline V gene lookup returns CDR1 MDHEN and CDR2 SYDVKM. V trimming: 4 bases; J trimming: 0 bases; junction bases outside the gene matches: 7. The CDR3 here is CASSSAGTGYSNQPQHF. CDR3 nucleotides: TGTGCCAGCAGTTCAGCCGGGACAGGGTATAGCAATCAGCCCCAGCATTTT.

The CDR3, as DNA: TGCGCCAGCAGTACGGGGAGCGCGGCCAAAAACATTCAGTACTTC. The encoded protein is CASSTGSAAKNIQYF. The chain carries TRBV5-1 and TRBJ2-4; weak D call: TRBD2 (5 bases). The ends were cut back, 5 bases at V and 1 base at J, with 13 bases in the middle. CDR1 and CDR2 from the germline V gene are SGHRS and YFSETQ. The CDR3 is 15 amino acids.

This clonotype was counted a few times. V is TRBV20-1 and J is TRBJ2-7; 7 nucleotides align to TRBD1. CDR3 length: 14 residues. Germline V lookup: CDR1 DFQATT, CDR2 SNEGSKA (reference sequence). After removal of 2 bases from V and 1 base from J, the junction contained 5 bases not matched to a gene. The CDR3 protein is CSARWPGGSYEQYF. CDR3 sequence (DNA): TGCAGTGCTAGATGGCCAGGGGGATCCTACGAGCAGTACTTC.

This clonotype was seen a few times. J is TRBJ2-7 and V is TRBV20-1; D remains unclear. Trimming took 3 bases from V and 4 from J, leaving 10 bases between them. The CDR3 length is 12 residues. Germline assignment: CDR1 DFQATT and CDR2 SNEGSKA (reference sequence). The CDR3 sequence: CSARNEIYEQYF. The CDR3 DNA follows: TGCAGTGCTAGGAATGAGATATACGAGCAGTACTTC.

This clonotype has a handful of counts. The chain uses TRBV20-1 and TRBJ2-3; D unresolved. Deletions cut 3 bases from V and 3 bases from J, with 13 bases between. CDR3 length equals 14 residues. Germline values: CDR1 DFQATT, CDR2 SNEGSKA (reference sequence). CDR3 nucleotide sequence: TGCAGTGCTAGTTTGGTAACTTCGACAGATACGCAGTATTTT. Translated: CSASLVTSTDTQYF.

This clonotype occurred a few times. The CDR3 region is CASSQDLRRGRARITGELFF. The CDR3 region has the DNA TGTGCCAGCAGCCAAGACCTGCGGCGCGGGAGGGCCCGTATCACCGGGGAGCTGTTTTTT. The V and J genes are TRBV4-2 and TRBJ2-2; TRBD2 agrees at 9 bases. Per the germline V gene, CDR1 is LGHNA and CDR2 is YNFKEQ. J lost 4 bases, V lost 0 bases, and 15 bases had no gene match. CDR3 length: 20 amino acids.

This clonotype has a handful of counts. The chain is built from TRBV2 and TRBJ2-5, with a tentative D call TRBD2 (7 bases). Per germline, CDR1 SNHLY and CDR2 FYNNEI. V lost 4 bases and J 4 bases, leaving 19 bases between the germline ends. The CDR3 is 16 amino acids. The CDR3 region has the DNA TGTGCCAGCAGTGGCGGGGGCAGGGGCGGAGGAGAGACCCAGTACTTC. It yields the protein CASSGGGRGGGETQYF.

This chain links TRBV5-6 with TRBJ2-1; D gene ambiguous. Germline V gene lookup returns CDR1 SGHDT and CDR2 YYEEEE. The ends were cut back, 6 bases at V and 7 bases at J, with 14 bases in the middle. The length of the CDR3 is 13 residues. The CDR3 nucleotides are TGTGCCAGCACTCTAACCGGGTGGAATGAGCAGTTCTTC. Encoded protein: CASTLTGWNEQFF.

This chain links TRBV20-1 with TRBJ2-3; 8 bases line up with TRBD2. Unmatched junction bases numbered 18, after V lost 2 bases and J lost 5 bases. The CDR3 has 18 amino acids. Per germline, CDR1 DFQATT and CDR2 SNEGSKA (reference sequence). The CDR3 loop reads CSARIVIGRLAIGDTQYF. The CDR3 nucleotides read TGCAGTGCTAGAATAGTTATCGGGCGACTAGCGATAGGAGATACGCAGTATTTT.

This clonotype has a handful of counts. This chain connects TRBV28 to TRBJ2-3; 7 bases align to TRBD2. This CDR3 comprises 15 residues. The V gene end was trimmed by 2 bases and the J gene end by 3 bases; junction bases not matched to a gene: 5. Germline CDR1 and CDR2: MDHEN and SYDVKM. The CDR3 loop is CASSLDGGRTDTQYF. For the CDR3, the DNA is TGTGCCAGCAGTTTAGACGGGGGGAGAACAGATACGCAGTATTTT. Looking up the rest from reference TRBV28 and TRBJ2-3 gives the full variable domain: DVKVTQSSRYLVKRTGEKVFLECVQDMDHENMFWYRQDPGLGLRLIYFSYDVKMKEKGDIPEGYSVSREKKERFSLILESASTNQTSMYLCASSLDGGRTDTQYFGPGTRLTVL.

Only a few counts were recorded for this clonotype. The chain carries TRBV20-1 and TRBJ2-7; D is perhaps TRBD2 (5 bases). Per the germline V gene, CDR1 is DFQATT and CDR2 is SNEGSKA (reference sequence). CDR3 length equals 15 residues. Trimming took 0 bases from V and 0 from J, leaving 12 bases between them. This CDR3 reads CSARDPGKSSYEQYF. In nucleotides, the CDR3 is TGCAGTGCTAGAGATCCGGGGAAAAGCTCCTACGAGCAGTACTTC.

J is TRBJ1-5 and V is TRBV7-9; 8 bases align to TRBD1. Per the germline V gene, CDR1 is SEHNR and CDR2 is FQNEAQ (reference sequence). The J segment lost 0 bases and the V segment lost 3 bases, leaving 4 bases of the junction unmatched. The CDR3 consists of 16 residues. The CDR3: CASSFGDRGSNQPQHF. The CDR3 DNA follows: TGTGCCAGCAGCTTCGGAGACAGGGGTAGCAATCAGCCCCAGCATTTT. The complete variable domain, with remaining parts taken from reference TRBV7-9 and TRBJ1-5, reads DTGVSQNPRHKITKRGQNVTFRCDPISEHNRLYWYRQTLGQGPEFLTYFQNEAQLEKSRLLSDRFSAERPKGSFSTLEIQRTEQGDSAMYLCASSFGDRGSNQPQHFGDGTRLSIL.

This clonotype was counted a few times. The CDR3 reads CASSFRRGSNQPQHF. The CDR3 DNA reads TGTGCCAGCAGTTTCAGGCGGGGCAGCAATCAGCCCCAGCATTTT. This chain links TRBV28 with TRBJ1-5, with TRBD1 as a possible D gene (5 bases). This CDR3 region has 15 residues. Trimming left V 3 bases short and J 1 base short, with 10 bases between. Germline CDR1 MDHEN, CDR2 SYDVKM.

There are a few counts of this clonotype. CDR3 DNA: TGTGCCTGGCAAGGGGGTGGACTAGGATCTAATGAGCAGTTCTTC. Amino acid sequence: CAWQGGGLGSNEQFF. The chain joins TRBV30 to TRBJ2-1; a weak D match, TRBD2 (7 bases). Germline CDR1 GTSNPN, CDR2 SVGIG (reference sequence). Between the trimmed V and J ends, which lost 5 bases and 7 bases, there was a span of 21 bases. The CDR3 sequence is 15 residues long.

V and J are TRBV4-2 and TRBJ1-1; TRBD1 agrees at 7 bases. J was trimmed by 10 bases and V by 2 bases; bases with no gene match: 7. Germline CDR1 reads LGHNA; CDR2 reads YNFKEQ. The CDR3 consists of 13 residues. The CDR3, as DNA: TGTGCCAGCAGCCAAAGGCAAGACAGGGCAGCTTTCTTT. The encoded protein is CASSQRQDRAAFF.